The 16 T cell receptor beta chains given below trace back to one sample, sequenced in a study of T cells in Graves' hyperthyroidism and ophthalmopathy. TCR beta CDR3 sequences were amplified from RNA transcripts. HTBI primers were employed in a first-round RT-PCR of the TCR CDR3. TCRdb itself ran the multiplex PCR reads through MiXCR, one entry per CDR3 protein. Seen here are approximately 430,000 distinct CDR3 sequences, about a sixth observed once, and the top ten hold 13% to 15%. Sequencing used blood. The receptors derive from a woman aged 18-29 years with Graves' hyperthyroidism.

This chain connects TRBV12-3 or TRBV12-4 to TRBJ2-5; TRBD2 aligns across 7 bases. The CDR3 covers 12 residues. Trimming cost V 5 bases and J 7 bases; bases outside gene matches: 4. The CDR3 reads CASSPSGGTQYF. The CDR3 region has the DNA TGTGCCAGCAGTCCATCGGGGGGGACCCAGTACTTC.

The sample holds many counts of this clonotype. The chain is built from TRBV27 and TRBJ2-1; the D gene is possibly TRBD1 (6 bases). The CDR3 covers 14 residues. The germline CDR1 and CDR2 sequences are MNHEY and SMNVEV (reference sequence). Trimming removed 5 bases from V and 1 base from J, with 9 bases in between. For the CDR3, the DNA is TGTGCCAGCAGTGACACAGGGTCCTACAATGAGCAGTTCTTC. Translating gives CASSDTGSYNEQFF.

This clonotype appeared a few times. V gene TRBV15 combines with J gene TRBJ2-7; a possible D gene is TRBD2 (5 bases). V was trimmed by 4 bases and J by 7 bases, leaving 20 bases between them. The CDR3 sequence is 15 residues long. Germline V lookup: CDR1 LNHNV, CDR2 YYDKDF (reference sequence). The DNA for the CDR3 is TGTGCCACCAGCATTAGATTGGACCCGGGGTGGGAGCAGTACTTC. Amino acids: CATSIRLDPGWEQYF.

This clonotype was picked up a small number of times. This may stem from a read error, because a much larger clone lies one nucleotide away. J is TRBJ2-7 and V is TRBV5-6, with D possibly matching TRBD2 (6 bases). Germline V CDR1 and CDR2: SGHDT, YYEEEE. The CDR3 length is 14 residues. CDR3 region: CASSATSSRYEQCF. For the CDR3, the DNA is TGTGCCAGCAGCGCCACTAGCAGCCGCTACGAGCAGTGCTTC.

This clonotype was seen many times. The CDR3 bases are TGTGCCAGCAACCAGGGGGGAGCGGGAAGCTCTCAAGAGACCCAGTACTTC. Its translation: CASNQGGAGSSQETQYF. This chain joins TRBV6-1 and TRBJ2-5; perhaps D is TRBD1 or TRBD2 (7 bases each). This CDR3 has 17 amino acids. Germline assignment: CDR1 MNHNS and CDR2 SASEGT. V was shortened by 7 bases and J by 2 bases, with 23 bases between the two germline ends.

This clonotype was observed a handful of times. The chain is built from TRBV9 and TRBJ2-1; 7 bases match TRBD2. The CDR3 has 16 amino acids. Germline-derived CDR1 and CDR2 are SGDLS and YYNGEE. V shed 6 bases and J 5 bases; nucleotides not matched to a gene: 14. The CDR3 DNA sequence: TGTGCCAGCACCAGAGGCGGGAGCGTCGTCGACAATGAGCAGTTCTTC. Translation: CASTRGGSVVDNEQFF.

This clonotype was picked up many times. J is TRBJ1-1 and V is TRBV2, with D unresolved. Germline CDR1 reads SNHLY; CDR2 reads FYNNEI. CDR3 length: 14 amino acids. The V end lost 1 base, the J end lost 0 bases, and 6 bases lay between the germline ends. The CDR3 DNA is TGTGCCAGCAGTGAAGAGGTGGTGAACACTGAAGCTTTCTTT. Protein sequence: CASSEEVVNTEAFF. The entire variable domain, with the rest obtained from reference TRBV2 and TRBJ1-1, is as follows: EPEVTQTPSHQVTQMGQEVILRCVPISNHLYFYWYRQILGQKVEFLVSFYNNEISEKSEIFDDQFSVERPDGSNFTLKIRSTKLEDSAMYFCASSEEVVNTEAFFGQGTRLTVV.

This clonotype was found a few times. The chain uses TRBV29-1 and TRBJ1-2, with a tentative D call TRBD1 (5 bases). This CDR3 spans 12 amino acids. Germline loops: CDR1 SQVTM, CDR2 ANQGSEA. The germline V and J ends were trimmed by 5 bases and 3 bases, with 10 bases remaining between them. The CDR3 sequence: CSVFEGYYGYTF. The CDR3 DNA reads TGCAGCGTTTTTGAGGGGTACTATGGCTACACCTTC. Full variable domain (outside the CDR3, taken from reference TRBV29-1 and TRBJ1-2): SAVISQKPSRDICQRGTSLTIQCQVDSQVTMMFWYRQQPGQSLTLIATANQGSEATYESGFVIDKFPISRPNLTFSTLTVSNMSPEDSSIYLCSVFEGYYGYTFGSGTRLTVV.

The CDR3 loop reads CASRGGDENTGELFF. The CDR3 bases are TGCGCCAGCAGGGGAGGAGACGAGAACACCGGGGAGCTGTTTTTT. This chain joins TRBV5-1 and TRBJ2-2; possible D gene TRBD2, 6 bases. Trimming shortened V by 5 bases and J by 1 base, and 12 bases separated the two germline ends. The germline V gene has CDR1 SGHRS and CDR2 YFSETQ. The CDR3 covers 15 residues.

This clonotype was detected many times. V and J are TRBV2 and TRBJ1-2; possibly TRBD1 for D (5 bases). V lost 1 base, J lost 1 base, and 10 bases lay in between. The CDR3 length is 15 residues. Germline V gene sequence: CDR1 SNHLY, CDR2 FYNNEI. The CDR3 sequence: CASSEVGVLNYGYTF. The CDR3 coding sequence is TGTGCCAGCAGTGAAGTAGGGGTCCTTAACTATGGCTACACCTTC.

This clonotype has a count of ten or more. The chain joins TRBV6-1 to TRBJ1-1, with D possibly matching TRBD1 (5 bases). Trimming removed 6 bases at V and 0 bases at J, with 14 bases between. The germline CDR1 and CDR2 sequences are MNHNS and SASEGT. The CDR3 extends over 15 amino acids. CDR3 bases: TGTGCCAGCAGGATCCAACAGGTTCTGAACACTGAAGCTTTCTTT. Translating gives CASRIQQVLNTEAFF.

The chain has TRBV5-1 and TRBJ2-5, with 12 bases lining up with TRBD1. The length of the CDR3 is 15 residues. In germline, CDR1 is SGHRS, CDR2 YFSETQ. V shed 4 bases and J 5 bases; nucleotides not matched to a gene: 6. DNA of the CDR3: TGCGCCAGCAGCCCAGGGACAGGGGGCAGGGAGACCCAGTACTTC. This sequence encodes CASSPGTGGRETQYF.

J is TRBJ2-1 and V is TRBV20-1; D not certain. Germline-derived CDR1 and CDR2 are DFQATT and SNEGSKA (reference sequence). The CDR3 spans 15 residues. Trimming stripped 2 bases from V and 6 bases from J, with 17 bases between. Here the CDR3 reads CSARQLGKDFNEQFF. The CDR3, as DNA: TGCAGTGCTAGACAGCTCGGTAAAGATTTCAATGAGCAGTTCTTC.

V usage is TRBV3-1 and J usage is TRBJ2-5; 8 nucleotides match TRBD2. The CDR3 spans 14 residues. Trimming cost V 0 bases and J 5 bases; bases outside gene matches: 2. Germline CDR1 reads LGHDT; CDR2 reads YNNKEL (reference sequence). CDR3 amino acids: CASSQETGGETQYF. The CDR3, as DNA: TGTGCCAGCAGCCAAGAGACGGGAGGGGAGACCCAGTACTTC.

This clonotype was seen more than once but under ten times. The chain recombines TRBV29-1 with TRBJ2-2; a possible D gene is TRBD1 (5 bases). Germline loops: CDR1 SQVTM, CDR2 ANQGSEA. Trimming pared 2 bases from V and 1 base from J, leaving 11 bases between. CDR3 length: 15 residues. DNA of the CDR3: TGCAGCGTTGAACGTAGCCAGGGGAACACCGGGGAGCTGTTTTTT. Translating it yields CSVERSQGNTGELFF.

This clonotype was detected many times. The rearrangement joins TRBV5-1 to TRBJ2-6, with D tentatively TRBD1 (6 bases). Per germline, CDR1 SGHRS and CDR2 YFSETQ. This CDR3 contains 17 residues. Trimming removed 0 bases from V and 4 bases from J, with 14 bases in between. CDR3 residues: CASSLAWVGAGANVLTF. The CDR3 nucleotides read TGCGCCAGCAGCTTGGCCTGGGTGGGGGCCGGGGCCAACGTCCTGACTTTC.